This T cell receptor beta chain was identified during a study of lymphopenia after photon versus proton radiotherapy. The study's findings and limits: After lymphocyte nadir, photon-treated repertoires showed oligoclonal expansion, especially CD8+ Temra.

CDR3 size: 15 residues. V lost 1 base to trimming and J lost 1 base, with 9 bases between them. The germline CDR1 and CDR2 sequences are SGHAT and FQNNGV. Sequencing used immunoSEQ multiplex PCR; TCRdb keeps in-frame clones, though not all of them. This table has 83,000 or so clones, around 82% appearing once. As to this clone: Its antigen is currently unknown.

The receptor was isolated from a man aged 55 to 70 with pancreatic cancer. The sample consisted of peripheral blood, taken from a patient treated with proton-based radiotherapy. J is TRBJ2-3 and V is TRBV11-2, with D maybe TRBD1 (6 bases). This chain's CDR3 is CASSLGTAGTDTQYF. CDR3 DNA: TGTGCCAGCAGCTTAGGGACAGCTGGCACAGATACGCAGTATTTT.